The 26 T cell receptor beta chains listed next were all sequenced from one sample in a study of T cells in Graves' hyperthyroidism and ophthalmopathy. RNA transcripts gave rise to amplified TCR beta CDR3 regions. The primer set for the first-round RT-PCR of the TCR CDR3 was HTBI. TCRdb ran MiXCR on the multiplex PCR reads and lists one entry per CDR3 protein. The table includes about 710,000 distinct CDR3 sequences, roughly 17% detected once. Sequences were obtained from blood. The receptors shown here come from a man aged 18-30 years with Graves' hyperthyroidism.

The chain is built from TRBV6-1 and TRBJ2-1, with 11 positions matching TRBD2. V lost 4 bases, J lost 8 bases, and 7 bases stayed unmatched. The CDR3 loop spans 15 amino acids. Germline-derived CDR1 and CDR2 are MNHNS and SASEGT. The CDR3 spells CASSGPLAGGYEQFF. CDR3 bases: TGTGCCAGCAGTGGACCCCTAGCGGGAGGCTATGAGCAGTTCTTC.

This clonotype was seen a few times. The CDR3 sequence is CASSVGGAAYNEQFF. In nucleotides, the CDR3 is TGTGCCAGCAGCGTAGGGGGTGCTGCCTACAATGAGCAGTTCTTC. The chain links TRBV9 to TRBJ2-1; D uncertain. The CDR3 extends over 15 amino acids. Deletions cut 0 bases from V and 2 bases from J, with 9 bases between. Germline loops: CDR1 SGDLS, CDR2 YYNGEE.

The rearrangement links TRBV27 to TRBJ2-2, with D possibly matching TRBD2 (5 bases). Trimming cost V 7 bases and J 5 bases, with 14 bases left between them. Germline loops: CDR1 MNHEY, CDR2 SMNVEV (reference sequence). The CDR3 length is 14 residues. The CDR3 loop is CASTRIGETGELFF. In nucleotides, the CDR3 is TGTGCCAGCACCCGCATCGGGGAGACCGGGGAGCTGTTTTTT.

This rearrangement joins TRBV27 to TRBJ2-2; D unresolved. V lost 0 bases and J lost 4, with 3 bases in between. Germline-derived CDR1 and CDR2 are MNHEY and SMNVEV (reference sequence). The CDR3 length is 13 residues. The CDR3 loop reads CASSLSTTGELFF. In DNA, the CDR3 is TGTGCCAGCAGTTTATCGACCACCGGGGAGCTGTTTTTT.

This clonotype was counted between two and nine times. An end of the junction differs from the germline gene, which may be a read error. The rearrangement links TRBV6-5 to TRBJ2-2; D may be TRBD2 (5 bases). Germline CDR1 MNHEY, CDR2 SVGAGI. The CDR3 is made up of 14 amino acids. CDR3 in DNA: TGTGCCAGCAGTTACAGCAGCAACACCGGGGAGCCGTTTTTT. It translates to CASSYSSNTGEPFF.

This clonotype has just a few counts. The CDR3 spells CSARSVFYEQYF. CDR3 DNA sequence: TGCAGTGCCAGGAGTGTCTTCTACGAGCAGTACTTC. The gene calls are TRBV20-1 and TRBJ2-7; unclear D gene. CDR1 and CDR2 (germline): DFQATT, SNEGSKA (reference sequence). Trimming took 6 bases from V and 3 from J, leaving 12 bases between them. This CDR3 contains 12 residues.

As regards this clonotype: This may come from a read error, since a much larger clone is one base off. The V call is TRBV12-3 or TRBV12-4, the J call TRBJ2-6; no clear D gene. Between the trimmed V and J ends, which lost 3 bases and 2 bases, there was a span of 5 bases. CDR3 length: 14 amino acids. The CDR3 is CASSFTAGANVLTF. The DNA of the CDR3 is TGTGCCAGCAGTTTTACGGCTGGGGCCAACGTCCTGACTTTC.

Details on this clonotype: A much more abundant neighbour one base away suggests this may be a read error. V and J are TRBV28 and TRBJ1-1; D unclear. The CDR3 length is 14 residues. The germline gives CDR1 MDHEN, CDR2 SYDVKM. The CDR3 DNA follows: TGTGCCAGCAGGGAAGGGAGGCCAGACACTGAAGCTTCCTTT. Translating gives CASREGRPDTEASF.

This clonotype appeared many times. The gene calls are TRBV6-2 or TRBV6-3 and TRBJ2-7; 10 nucleotides align to TRBD2. Trimming cost V 7 bases and J 5 bases; bases outside gene matches: 11. The germline V gene has CDR1 MNHEY and CDR2 SVGEGT. The CDR3 sequence is 15 residues long. The CDR3 nucleotides are TGTGCCAGCAAGAGACCGGGACTAGCGACGAACGAGCAGTACTTC. This encodes CASKRPGLATNEQYF.

This clonotype was observed a handful of times. This chain connects TRBV11-3 to TRBJ2-3; 8 bases map to TRBD2. Germline assignment: CDR1 SGHNT and CDR2 YENEEA. The CDR3 has 14 amino acids. V gave up 5 bases and J gave up 4 bases; unmatched junction bases: 5. CDR3 coding DNA: TGTGCCAGCAGCCCCACTAGCGGTGCAGATACGCAGTATTTT. It yields the protein CASSPTSGADTQYF.

The V gene is TRBV24-1, the J gene TRBJ2-2, with D possibly matching TRBD1 (5 bases). V lost 5 bases to trimming and J lost 1 base, with 7 bases between them. The length of the CDR3 is 14 residues. The germline V gene encodes CDR1 KGHDR and CDR2 SFDVKD. The CDR3 DNA reads as TGTGCCACCAGTGGGGGCGTGAACACCGGGGAGCTGTTTTTT. This gives the protein CATSGGVNTGELFF.

This clonotype was counted ten times or more. CDR3 amino acids: CASSQGPKTSGYNEQFF. Here the CDR3 DNA reads TGTGCCAGCAGCCAAGGGCCGAAGACTAGCGGTTACAATGAGCAGTTCTTC. The chain carries TRBV3-1 and TRBJ2-1, with 9 bases fitting TRBD2. The CDR3 sequence is 17 residues long. Germline values: CDR1 LGHDT, CDR2 YNNKEL (reference sequence). V shed 1 base and J 4 bases; nucleotides not matched to a gene: 8.

The table lists this clonotype with many counts. V and J are TRBV6-1 and TRBJ2-5; 10 positions agree with TRBD2. Trimming at V came to 5 bases and at J to 0 bases, leaving 9 bases not matched to a gene. Germline CDR1 reads MNHNS; CDR2 reads SASEGT. CDR3 length equals 17 residues. Written as DNA, the CDR3 is TGTGCCAGCAGTCCGACCGGACTAGCGGTAAACCAAGAGACCCAGTACTTC. Translation gives CASSPTGLAVNQETQYF.

This clonotype showed up many times. The J gene is TRBJ1-5, the V gene TRBV7-2; no clear D gene. With 0 bases removed from V and 4 bases from J, the gap between germline ends came to 4 bases. The CDR3 has 13 residues. Germline CDR1 is SGHTA and CDR2 is FQGNSA. The CDR3 here is CASSLASNQPQHF. The DNA of the CDR3 is TGTGCCAGCAGCTTAGCGAGTAATCAGCCCCAGCATTTT.

This clonotype has at least ten counts. V usage is TRBV3-1 and J usage is TRBJ1-1, with D unclear. The CDR3 is 14 residues long. Trimming pared 4 bases from V and 1 base from J, leaving 10 bases between. Germline assignment: CDR1 LGHDT and CDR2 YNNKEL (reference sequence). The CDR3 region has the DNA TGTGCCAGCAGCCGCCAACTAGGGAACACTGAAGCTTTCTTT. Translated: CASSRQLGNTEAFF.

This clonotype occurred a few times. The chain joins TRBV18 to TRBJ2-2, with a weak D call TRBD1 (6 bases). The germline V gene encodes CDR1 KGHSH and CDR2 LQKENI. The CDR3 has 16 amino acids. Trimming stripped 0 bases from V and 2 bases from J, with 10 bases between. The CDR3 region is CASSPPPGENTGELFF. The CDR3 DNA follows: TGTGCCAGCTCACCACCGCCAGGGGAAAACACCGGGGAGCTGTTTTTT.

V gene TRBV19 combines with J gene TRBJ1-5; TRBD1 matches at 7 bases. CDR3 length: 16 amino acids. V gave up 3 bases and J gave up 0 bases; unmatched junction bases: 5. From germline, CDR1 is LNHDA and CDR2 SQIVND (reference sequence). For the CDR3, the DNA is TGTGCCAGTAGTATGGGACAGCCGTATAGCAATCAGCCCCAGCATTTT. Protein product: CASSMGQPYSNQPQHF.

This chain joins TRBV4-2 and TRBJ1-1; possibly TRBD1 for D (6 bases). The CDR3 extends over 15 amino acids. CDR1 and CDR2 (germline): LGHNA, YNFKEQ. Trimming stripped 4 bases from V and 4 bases from J, with 16 bases between. CDR3 region: CASSPGQGPSTEAFF. In nucleotides, the CDR3 is TGTGCCAGCAGCCCTGGGCAGGGGCCCTCCACTGAAGCTTTCTTT.

V and J are TRBV28 and TRBJ2-3; the D call may be TRBD1 or TRBD2 (5 bases each). The V end was cut by 3 bases, the J end by 3 bases, with 10 bases between. In germline, CDR1 is MDHEN, CDR2 SYDVKM. There are 14 residues in the CDR3. The CDR3: CASSLGPETDTQYF. The CDR3 DNA follows: TGTGCCAGCAGTTTGGGACCAGAAACAGATACGCAGTATTTT.

The rearrangement joins TRBV6-2 or TRBV6-3 to TRBJ2-3; no firm D call. Trimming took 7 bases from V and 10 from J, leaving 18 bases between them. The CDR3 consists of 13 residues. Germline CDR1 reads MNHEY; CDR2 reads SVGEGT. The CDR3 bases are TGTGCCAGCACCCGACCCCTGGCTATTTCGCAGTATTTT. Its protein is CASTRPLAISQYF.

The sample holds a few counts of this clonotype. This sequence joins TRBV4-1 and TRBJ2-1; 9 bases fit TRBD1. V dropped 2 bases and J dropped 6; count of bases not matched to a gene: 8. CDR3 length equals 16 residues. The germline gives CDR1 MGHRA, CDR2 YSYEKL. As DNA, the CDR3 is TGCGCCAGCAGCCAAACAACAGGGGGCGCTGCCAATGAGCAGTTCTTC. This gives the protein CASSQTTGGAANEQFF.

In its sample, this clonotype was seen many times. The V call is TRBV28, the J call TRBJ2-3; perhaps TRBD2 as D (6 bases). V was cut by 0 bases and J by 5 bases, with 12 bases left in between. This CDR3 has 15 residues. The germline CDR1 and CDR2 sequences are MDHEN and SYDVKM. The CDR3 DNA sequence: TGTGCCAGCAGTTTATGGCGGGGCAGGGAAGATACGCAGTATTTT. Amino acids: CASSLWRGREDTQYF.

This clonotype was counted ten times or more. J is TRBJ2-2 and V is TRBV5-1; D gene uncertain. V dropped 5 bases and J dropped 5 bases, with 16 bases sitting between them. Germline loops: CDR1 SGHRS, CDR2 YFSETQ. CDR3 length: 15 amino acids. Written as DNA, the CDR3 is TGCGCCAGCAGACCCGCAGAAATTGGGACCGGGGAGCTGTTTTTT. Translated: CASRPAEIGTGELFF.

This chain uses TRBV9 with TRBJ2-1, with D tentatively TRBD2 (6 bases). Trimming shortened V by 0 bases and J by 7 bases, and 17 bases separated the two germline ends. The CDR3 covers 16 residues. Germline CDR1 SGDLS, CDR2 YYNGEE. The CDR3 here is CASSVGGGRERNEQFF. As DNA, the CDR3 is TGTGCCAGCAGCGTAGGCGGAGGGCGAGAGAGAAATGAGCAGTTCTTC.

This clonotype was seen just once. A junction end diverges from the germline sequence, so it may reflect a read error. The V and J genes are TRBV5-1 and TRBJ2-5; D gene unclear. Germline values: CDR1 SGHRS, CDR2 YFSETQ. The CDR3 has 12 residues. CDR3 protein: CASSLDQETRYF. In nucleotides, the CDR3 is TGCGCCAGCAGCTTAGACCAAGAGACCCGGTACTTC. The variable domain in full, completed from reference TRBV5-1 and TRBJ2-5, reads KAGVTQTPRYLIKTRGQQVTLSCSPISGHRSVSWYQQTPGQGLQFLFEYFSETQRNKGNFPGRFSGRQFSNSRSEMNVSTLELGDSALYLCASSLDQETRYFGPGTRLLVL.

This clonotype was recorded at least ten times. The CDR3 sequence: CASNLDMNTEAFF. The CDR3, as DNA: TGTGCCAGCAACCTCGACATGAACACTGAAGCTTTCTTT. The chain carries TRBV28 and TRBJ1-1; no clear D gene. The germline V gene encodes CDR1 MDHEN and CDR2 SYDVKM. The V end was cut by 7 bases, the J end by 0 bases, with 9 bases between. CDR3 size: 13 residues.